One and the same sample provided the 32 T cell receptor beta chains below, sequenced in a study of blood T cell repertoires in COVID-19. Here immunoSEQ multiplex PCR was the method, and the copy in TCRdb shows in-frame clones only, minus some. The sample includes approximately 260,000 clones, 82% of them seen just once. Sequencing was done on a sample of peripheral blood. Receptor source: a woman aged 55-75 years with active or convalescent COVID-19.

The chain couples TRBV5-1 to TRBJ1-4, with D perhaps TRBD1 (5 bases). The germline V gene has CDR1 SGHRS and CDR2 YFSETQ. This CDR3 region has 15 residues. V was trimmed by 0 bases and J by 7 bases, leaving 13 bases between them. The CDR3 DNA reads as TGCGCCAGCAGCTTGGTGAAGGGGCAGAGTGAAAAACTGTTTTTT. Protein: CASSLVKGQSEKLFF.

The rearrangement links TRBV7-6 to TRBJ2-2, with D perhaps matching TRBD2 (6 bases). The CDR3 consists of 16 residues. Deletions cut 2 bases from V and 7 bases from J, with 17 bases between. Germline CDR1 SGHVS, CDR2 FNYEAQ. In DNA form, the CDR3 reads TGTGCCAGCAGCTTATCCCCCGGGAGCGTAAACGGGGAGCTGTTTTTT. Its translation is CASSLSPGSVNGELFF.

The J gene is TRBJ1-1, the V gene TRBV12-3 or TRBV12-4; 8 positions match TRBD1. Trimming at V came to 6 bases and at J to 11 bases, leaving 11 bases not matched to a gene. The CDR3 covers 13 residues. CDR3 DNA: TGTGCCAGCAGGTGGGGGACAGGCGGTCAGGCTTTCTTT. Protein sequence: CASRWGTGGQAFF.

This chain links TRBV6-1 with TRBJ2-2; D call uncertain. The ends were cut back, 6 bases at V and 0 bases at J, with 8 bases in the middle. The CDR3 spans 14 residues. Germline loops: CDR1 MNHNS, CDR2 SASEGT. The CDR3 sequence is CASSRQANTGELFF. CDR3 sequence (DNA): TGTGCCAGCAGCCGGCAGGCGAACACCGGGGAGCTGTTTTTT.

In its sample, this clone was seen once. The genes are TRBV7-3 and TRBJ2-3; possible D gene TRBD1, 6 bases. The CDR3 totals 15 residues. CDR1 SGHTA and CDR2 FQGTGA come from the germline V gene. Trimming pared 1 base from V and 5 bases from J, leaving 13 bases between. The CDR3 region has the DNA TGTGCCAGCAGCTTAAGGGGAGAAGGGGGAGATACGCAGTATTTT. Protein sequence: CASSLRGEGGDTQYF.

The chain has TRBV24-1 and TRBJ1-5, with 7 bases fitting TRBD1. The germline V gene has CDR1 KGHDR and CDR2 SFDVKD. The CDR3 runs to 15 residues. The trim removed 4 bases at V and 7 bases at J, leaving 9 bases unmatched. CDR3 coding DNA: TGTGCCACCAGTGACCCGCAGGGGGACCACCAGCCCCAGCATTTT. It yields the protein CATSDPQGDHQPQHF.

This clone was picked up one time. The chain has TRBV11-2 and TRBJ1-6; the D gene is possibly TRBD1 (6 bases). The V and J ends lost 5 bases and 3 bases respectively, with 17 bases between them. The germline V gene has CDR1 SGHAT and CDR2 FQNNGV. This CDR3 spans 17 amino acids. For the CDR3, the DNA is TGTGCCAGCAGCCCAGTTATAGGGGGAATCTATAATTCACCCCTCCACTTT. Translating it yields CASSPVIGGIYNSPLHF.

This clone has only one observation. This chain links TRBV18 with TRBJ1-1; unclear D gene. Trimming took 2 bases from V and 2 from J, leaving 6 bases between them. CDR3 length: 13 residues. Germline-derived CDR1 and CDR2 are KGHSH and LQKENI. DNA of the CDR3: TGTGCCAGCTCACCAGTGGCCAACACTGAAGCTTTCTTT. Amino acid sequence: CASSPVANTEAFF.

The chain employs TRBV4-1 and TRBJ2-3; TRBD2 aligns across 7 bases. V shed 6 bases and J 0 bases; nucleotides not matched to a gene: 9. Per germline, CDR1 MGHRA and CDR2 YSYEKL. CDR3 length: 16 amino acids. As DNA, the CDR3 is TGCGCCAGCAGTCCGCGGCTAGCGGTTAGCACAGATACGCAGTATTTT. Translation gives CASSPRLAVSTDTQYF.

This chain joins TRBV27 and TRBJ2-1; 9 positions match TRBD2. There are 16 residues in the CDR3. Losses at the gene ends were 5 bases for V and 8 bases for J; bases not matched to a gene: 13. CDR1 MNHEY and CDR2 SMNVEV come from the germline V gene (reference sequence). As DNA, the CDR3 is TGTGCCAGCAGTCCCTTCGGCGGGGGGGCCCGTTATGAGCAGTTCTTC. Protein sequence: CASSPFGGGARYEQFF.

The chain combines TRBV27 with TRBJ2-5; TRBD1 agrees at 7 bases. Germline V lookup: CDR1 MNHEY, CDR2 SMNVEV (reference sequence). Losses at the gene ends were 6 bases for V and 4 bases for J; bases not matched to a gene: 5. The CDR3 length is 13 residues. The CDR3 DNA reads as TGTGCCAGCAGGCCAACAGGGGCAGAGACCCAGTACTTC. It translates to CASRPTGAETQYF.

The chain joins TRBV4-3 to TRBJ2-2, with 10 bases that match TRBD1. The CDR3 has 17 amino acids. The V segment lost 2 bases and the J segment 5 bases; nucleotides outside the gene matches: 8. CDR1 is LGHNA, CDR2 YSLEER, per germline. The CDR3 here is CASSQQPGQGDTGELFF. CDR3 bases: TGCGCCAGCAGCCAACAACCCGGACAGGGGGATACCGGGGAGCTGTTTTTT.

The table lists this clone with a few counts. J is TRBJ1-4 and V is TRBV7-9; unclear D gene. Looked up from germline, CDR1 is SEHNR and CDR2 is FQNEAQ (reference sequence). The V end was cut by 5 bases, the J end by 7 bases, with 11 bases between. The CDR3 is 13 amino acids. CDR3 in amino acids: CASSRGRVEKLFF. In DNA form, the CDR3 reads TGTGCCAGCAGCCGCGGGAGAGTTGAAAAACTGTTTTTT.

The DNA for the CDR3 is TGCGCCAGCAGCCCCGGACAGGAGGGGGCCTACAATGAGCAGTTCTTC. As protein: CASSPGQEGAYNEQFF. The chain carries TRBV5-1 and TRBJ2-1; possible D gene TRBD1, 7 bases. CDR1 and CDR2 from the germline V gene are SGHRS and YFSETQ. Trimming cost V 4 bases and J 2 bases, with 16 bases left between them. The CDR3 is 16 amino acids.

V and J are TRBV7-6 and TRBJ1-6, with TRBD1 matching over 11 bases. CDR1 and CDR2 from the germline V gene are SGHVS and FNYEAQ. This CDR3 comprises 17 residues. The J segment lost 4 bases and the V segment lost 5 bases, leaving 7 bases of the junction unmatched. The CDR3 loop is CASSTWGQGDYNSPLHF. The CDR3 DNA reads as TGTGCCAGCAGCACATGGGGACAGGGGGATTATAATTCACCCCTCCACTTT.

This chain links TRBV27 with TRBJ2-2; 9 bases are shared with TRBD1. This CDR3 spans 17 amino acids. From germline, CDR1 is MNHEY and CDR2 SMNVEV (reference sequence). With 3 bases clipped from V and 4 bases from J, the junction kept 9 bases outside the gene matches. The CDR3, as DNA: TGTGCCAGCAGTTTCACCTACTCGACAGGGGGCACCGGGGAGCTGTTTTTT. Encoded protein: CASSFTYSTGGTGELFF.

The chain combines TRBV7-9 with TRBJ1-2; D might be TRBD1 (6 bases). CDR1 is SEHNR, CDR2 FQNEAQ, per germline (reference sequence). The length of the CDR3 is 14 residues. Trimming left V 1 base short and J 6 bases short, with 12 bases between. This CDR3 reads CASSLGAGENGYTF. CDR3 DNA: TGTGCCAGCAGCTTAGGGGCAGGGGAGAATGGCTACACCTTC.

CDR3 protein: CASKGQGTNTEAFF. The DNA for the CDR3 is TGCGCCAGCAAGGGACAGGGGACGAACACTGAAGCTTTCTTT. V gene TRBV5-1 combines with J gene TRBJ1-1; 10 bases line up with TRBD1. Germline CDR1 is SGHRS and CDR2 is YFSETQ. The CDR3 runs to 14 residues. Trimming took 6 bases from V and 1 from J; bases not matched to a gene: 3.

Only one count was recorded for this clone. This CDR3 reads CAHTGFLGTEAFF. CDR3 DNA: TGTGCCCATACGGGATTTTTGGGCACTGAAGCTTTCTTT. J is TRBJ1-1 and V is TRBV10-3; D unresolved. The CDR3 runs 13 residues. CDR1 ENHRY and CDR2 SYGVKD come from the germline V gene. Trimming cost V 11 bases and J 4 bases, with 17 bases left between them.

The gene calls are TRBV11-2 and TRBJ2-7, with D tentatively TRBD2 (5 bases). CDR1 and CDR2 from the germline V gene are SGHAT and FQNNGV. CDR3 length: 16 amino acids. V lost 5 bases and J lost 0, with 17 bases in between. The CDR3 loop is CASSLTDGISSYEQYF. CDR3 bases: TGTGCCAGCAGCCTGACGGACGGGATAAGCTCCTACGAGCAGTACTTC. Full variable domain (outside the CDR3, taken from reference TRBV11-2 and TRBJ2-7): EAGVAQSPRYKIIEKRQSVAFWCNPISGHATLYWYQQILGQGPKLLIQFQNNGVVDDSQLPKDRFSAERLKGVDSTLKIQPAKLEDSAVYLCASSLTDGISSYEQYFGPGTRLTVT.

The chain has TRBV3-1 (or the pseudogene TRBV3-2) and TRBJ2-2, with 7 bases aligning to TRBD1. Trimming cost V 2 bases and J 4 bases; bases outside gene matches: 7. Germline V CDR1 and CDR2: LGHDT, YNNKEL (reference sequence). CDR3 size: 16 residues. The CDR3 protein is CASSQFRDRPTGELFF. The CDR3 DNA is TGTGCCAGCAGCCAATTCCGGGACAGACCCACCGGGGAGCTGTTTTTT.

This rearrangement joins TRBV14 to TRBJ2-2; D not certain. In germline, CDR1 is SGHDN, CDR2 FVKESK. CDR3 length equals 12 residues. Deletions cut 4 bases from V and 5 bases from J, with 5 bases between. The CDR3 spells CASSPPTGELFF. CDR3 sequence (DNA): TGTGCCAGCAGCCCCCCGACCGGGGAGCTGTTTTTT. Together with reference TRBV14 and TRBJ2-2, the CDR3 gives the full variable domain: EAGVTQFPSHSVIEKGQTVTLRCDPISGHDNLYWYRRVMGKEIKFLLHFVKESKQDESGMPNNRFLAERTGGTYSTLKVQPAELEDSGVYFCASSPPTGELFFGEGSRLTVL.

This clone appeared a few times. The genes are TRBV4-2 and TRBJ1-2, with 8 bases lining up with TRBD1. Trimming removed 3 bases from V and 5 bases from J; junction bases left unmatched: 14. Germline CDR1 is LGHNA and CDR2 is YNFKEQ. The CDR3 consists of 17 residues. In nucleotides, the CDR3 is TGTGCCAGCAGCCATCGAGGGACAGGCCCCCTAGGATATGGCTACACCTTC. Its translation: CASSHRGTGPLGYGYTF.

V gene TRBV9 combines with J gene TRBJ2-7, with 8 bases aligning to TRBD2. The CDR3 runs to 15 residues. Losses at the gene ends were 4 bases for V and 8 bases for J; bases not matched to a gene: 14. Germline-derived CDR1 and CDR2 are SGDLS and YYNGEE. The CDR3 sequence: CASSPGGGPYSQQYF. DNA for the CDR3: TGTGCCAGCAGCCCCGGGGGGGGCCCCTACTCCCAGCAGTACTTC.

The chain uses TRBV2 and TRBJ2-2; 11 bases are shared with TRBD1. The ends lost 10 bases at V and 7 bases at J; junction bases unmatched: 11. Per germline, CDR1 SNHLY and CDR2 FYNNEI. The CDR3 is 15 residues long. CDR3 in amino acids: CATKPGQGVVGELFF. CDR3 in DNA: TGTGCCACTAAACCGGGACAGGGGGTTGTCGGGGAGCTGTTTTTT.

This clone is a singleton in its sample. The chain recombines TRBV19 with TRBJ2-5, with D uncertain. V lost 4 bases and J lost 7, with 10 bases in between. CDR1 is LNHDA and CDR2 is SQIVND in the germline V gene (reference sequence). The CDR3 length is 12 residues. This chain's CDR3 is CASSKPRGTQYF. The CDR3 DNA reads TGTGCCAGTAGTAAACCAAGAGGGACCCAGTACTTC. Full variable domain (outside the CDR3, taken from reference TRBV19 and TRBJ2-5): DGGITQSPKYLFRKEGQNVTLSCEQNLNHDAMYWYRQDPGQGLRLIYYSQIVNDFQKGDIAEGYSVSREKKESFPLTVTSAQKNPTAFYLCASSKPRGTQYFGPGTRLLVL.

The chain recombines TRBV30 with TRBJ1-6, with D perhaps matching TRBD1 (6 bases). CDR3 size: 14 residues. Trimming took off 5 bases at V and 7 bases at J, with 15 bases between the two ends. The germline CDR1 and CDR2 sequences are GTSNPN and SVGIG (reference sequence). In DNA, the CDR3 is TGTGCCTGGCTCGCGGGGGCGGAGAATTCACCCCTCCACTTT. Protein sequence: CAWLAGAENSPLHF.

The chain employs TRBV5-4 and TRBJ2-2; 11 bases agree with TRBD1. CDR1 and CDR2 (germline): SGHNT, YYREEE (reference sequence). V was pared by 7 bases and J by 4 bases, with 6 bases of the junction left unmatched. The CDR3 runs 15 residues. In DNA, the CDR3 is TGTGCCAGCGGGACAGGGGGAGAGGTCACCGGGGAGCTGTTTTTT. Translating gives CASGTGGEVTGELFF.

The count of this clone is one. The genes are TRBV4-3 and TRBJ2-7; a weak D match, TRBD1 (6 bases). Germline CDR1 is LGHNA and CDR2 is YSLEER. The V end was cut by 0 bases, the J end by 5 bases, with 14 bases between. The CDR3 is made up of 15 amino acids. CDR3 loop: CASSQDDRSGNEQYF. CDR3 bases: TGCGCCAGCAGCCAAGATGACAGGAGCGGCAACGAGCAGTACTTC.

The chain is built from TRBV19 and TRBJ1-3, with 7 bases aligning to TRBD1. Looked up from germline, CDR1 is LNHDA and CDR2 is SQIVND (reference sequence). CDR3 length equals 14 residues. Trimming removed 11 bases from V and 0 bases from J; junction bases left unmatched: 7. CDR3 coding DNA: TGTGCCGGTCACAGGGGCTACTCTGGAAACACCATATATTTT. Protein sequence: CAGHRGYSGNTIYF.

This chain joins TRBV10-1 and TRBJ2-1; 8 bases are shared with TRBD2. The CDR3 loop spans 15 amino acids. Germline V gene data show CDR1 as WNHNN and CDR2 as SYGVQD (reference sequence). Germline trimming cut 2 bases from V and 9 bases from J; bases unmatched to any gene: 9. Here the CDR3 DNA reads TGCGCCAGCAGTGAGCGGGGGGGACTAATGGTTGAGCAGTTCTTC. This sequence encodes CASSERGGLMVEQFF.

The rearrangement joins TRBV3-1 (or the pseudogene TRBV3-2) to TRBJ2-2, with 7 bases identical to TRBD2. V lost 2 bases and J lost 8; bases outside the gene matches: 5. The CDR3 length is 14 residues. The germline CDR1 and CDR2 sequences are LGHDT and YNNKEL (reference sequence). The CDR3 DNA reads as TGTGCCAGCAGCCAACCGACTAGCTCGGGGGAGCTGTTTTTT. Translating it yields CASSQPTSSGELFF.